This T cell receptor (beta chain) was recorded in a study of T cell responses to AZD1222 COVID-19 vaccine. Study results and caveats: Variant regions that are unmutated are reportedly the target of nearly half of spike-specific TCRs. After the peak T cell response, and only then, were repertoires sampled. Spike-specific TCR breadth and depth both grew after two AZD1222 doses.

Here immunoSEQ multiplex PCR was the method, and the copy in TCRdb shows in-frame clones only, minus some. Among 65,000 to 95,000 clones, approximately 83% were seen once, and the ten largest hold 8% to 13%. V dropped 6 bases and J dropped 3; count of bases not matched to a gene: 3. Per germline, CDR1 MNHEY and CDR2 SVGAGI. This CDR3 region has 14 residues. Details on this clone: Its antigen is currently unknown.

The sequence came from an adult who received the AZD1222 COVID-19 vaccine. The chain employs TRBV6-5 and TRBJ1-5, with 9 bases fitting TRBD1. The sequenced sample was peripheral blood, obtained 28 days after the second AZD1222 dose. The CDR3 sequence: CASRRTGDNQPQHF. As DNA, the CDR3 is TGTGCCAGCAGGCGGACAGGGGACAATCAGCCCCAGCATTTT.